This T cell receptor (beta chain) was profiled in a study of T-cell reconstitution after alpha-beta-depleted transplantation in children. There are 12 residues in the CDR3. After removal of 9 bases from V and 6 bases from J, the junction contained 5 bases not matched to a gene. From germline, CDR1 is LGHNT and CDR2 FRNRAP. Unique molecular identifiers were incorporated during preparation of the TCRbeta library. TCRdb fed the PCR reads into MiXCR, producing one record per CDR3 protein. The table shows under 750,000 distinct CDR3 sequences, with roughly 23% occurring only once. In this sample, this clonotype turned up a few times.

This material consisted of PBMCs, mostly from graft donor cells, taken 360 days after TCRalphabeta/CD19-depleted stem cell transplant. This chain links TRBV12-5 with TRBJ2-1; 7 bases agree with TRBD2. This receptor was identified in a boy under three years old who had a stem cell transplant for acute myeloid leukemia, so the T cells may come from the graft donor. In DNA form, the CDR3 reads TGTGCTAGCCACGGACTAGGCAATGAGCAGTTCTTC. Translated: CASHGLGNEQFF.